The 26 T cell receptor beta chains in this list originate from one sample, sequenced in a study of T cells in tuberculosis. Produced via immunoSEQ multiplex PCR; TCRdb's table is partial and in-frame only. The sample holds 5,000 or so clones, about 97% seen once. Time point in this sample: new active TB diagnosis, blood taken before or within 7 days of starting treatment. The sequencing used PBMCs, collected at tuberculosis diagnosis. The receptors here all came from an adult with tuberculosis.

The chain joins TRBV6-1 to TRBJ2-3; 9 nucleotides match TRBD2. Germline-derived CDR1 and CDR2 are MNHNS and SASEGT. CDR3 length equals 16 residues. Germline trimming cut 1 base from V and 2 bases from J; bases unmatched to any gene: 4. The CDR3 sequence: CASSEEAGGPTDTQYF. The DNA of the CDR3 is TGTGCCAGCAGTGAAGAAGCGGGGGGACCCACAGATACGCAGTATTTT.

The rearrangement links TRBV12-1 to TRBJ1-1. TRBV12-1 represents a pseudogene. This CDR3 has 14 residues. The CDR3 loop reads CASSTKQVREGAFF. The CDR3 coding sequence is TGTGCCAGCAGCACCAAACAGGTCCGGGAGGGAGCTTTCTTT.

V gene TRBV21-1 combines with J gene TRBJ2-7; the table's D call of TRBD2 was not tested on the DNA. TRBV21-1 counts as a pseudogene. The CDR3 has 18 amino acids. The CDR3 here is CASSKKKERVFLVYEQYF. CDR3 in DNA: TGTGCCAGCAGCAAAAAAAAAGAAAGAGTGTTTCTGGTCTACGAGCAGTACTTC.

The V call is TRBV10-3, the J call TRBJ2-2, with a possible D match to TRBD2 (5 bases). From germline, CDR1 is ENHRY and CDR2 SYGVKD. V lost 9 bases and J 1 base, leaving 12 bases between the germline ends. The CDR3 spans 14 residues. CDR3 sequence (DNA): TGTGCCATTCGCCTAGCACAGAACACCGGGGAGCTGTTTTTT. It is translated as CAIRLAQNTGELFF.

The chain couples TRBV27 to TRBJ1-1; no clear D gene. Germline V gene lookup returns CDR1 MNHEY and CDR2 SMNVEV (reference sequence). V dropped 1 base and J dropped 6 bases, with 12 bases sitting between them. The CDR3 runs 14 residues. This CDR3 reads CASSLWSGSSEAFF. The CDR3 coding sequence is TGTGCCAGCAGTTTATGGTCCGGGAGTTCTGAAGCTTTCTTT.

The J gene is TRBJ1-1, the V gene TRBV6-5, with 10 bases fitting TRBD1. The V gene end was trimmed by 5 bases and the J gene end by 3 bases; junction bases not matched to a gene: 6. This CDR3 has 15 residues. Looked up from germline, CDR1 is MNHEY and CDR2 is SVGAGI. The CDR3 DNA reads as TGTGCCAGCAGTGGGGACAGGGGAATGGACACTGAAGCTTTCTTT. Translating gives CASSGDRGMDTEAFF.

This chain joins TRBV6-5 and TRBJ2-7; 12 bases fit TRBD1. Per germline, CDR1 MNHEY and CDR2 SVGAGI. This CDR3 is 16 amino acids long. V gave up 2 bases and J gave up 3 bases; unmatched junction bases: 5. The DNA of the CDR3 is TGTGCCAGCAGTTACGGGGGACAGGGGGCTTTCTACGAGCAGTACTTC. Translated, it gives CASSYGGQGAFYEQYF.

The chain links TRBV30 to TRBJ2-7; 10 bases map to TRBD1. Germline-derived CDR1 and CDR2 are GTSNPN and SVGIG (reference sequence). V was clipped by 0 bases and J by 5 bases; unmatched bases: 4. This CDR3 region has 14 residues. The CDR3 DNA sequence: TGTGCCTGGAGTGTGGGGACAGGGGTTAACGAGCAGTACTTC. It is translated as CAWSVGTGVNEQYF. Full variable domain (rest looked up from reference TRBV30 and TRBJ2-7): SQTIHQWPATLVQPVGSPLSLECTVEGTSNPNLYWYRQAAGRGLQLLFYSVGIGQISSEVPQNLSASRPQDRQFILSSKKLLLSDSGFYLCAWSVGTGVNEQYFGPGTRLTVT.

The rearrangement uses TRBV4-1 and TRBJ2-7; weak D call: TRBD1 (6 bases). CDR1 MGHRA and CDR2 YSYEKL come from the germline V gene. The CDR3 has 13 amino acids. V shed 3 bases and J shed 3 bases, with 9 bases lying between them. CDR3 nucleotide sequence: TGCGCCAGCAGCCAGACAGGAGACTACGAGCAGTACTTC. Amino acids: CASSQTGDYEQYF.

The V gene is TRBV30, the J gene TRBJ2-7, with D hard to call. Trimming removed 2 bases from V and 5 bases from J, with 13 bases in between. The CDR3 has 13 amino acids. Germline V gives CDR1 GTSNPN, CDR2 SVGIG (reference sequence). CDR3 coding DNA: TGTGCCTGGAGTATTGACATTACCCACGAGCAGTACTTC. Translated: CAWSIDITHEQYF.

This chain links TRBV6-1 with TRBJ2-7; D possibly corresponds to TRBD2 (7 bases). CDR3 size: 13 residues. Germline V gives CDR1 MNHNS, CDR2 SASEGT. Deletions cut 7 bases from V and 2 bases from J, with 12 bases between. CDR3 loop: CASNGGQTYEQYF. DNA for the CDR3: TGTGCCAGCAACGGGGGGCAGACCTACGAGCAGTACTTC.

This sequence joins TRBV18 and TRBJ2-5; a possible D gene is TRBD2 (5 bases). The germline V gene has CDR1 KGHSH and CDR2 LQKENI. The CDR3 runs to 14 residues. With 3 bases removed from V and 3 bases from J, the gap between germline ends came to 11 bases. The CDR3 spells CASSPPTKEETQYF. CDR3 bases: TGTGCCAGCTCACCGCCGACTAAGGAAGAGACCCAGTACTTC.

The rearrangement links TRBV4-1 to TRBJ2-7; 14 bases fit TRBD2. Germline CDR1 reads MGHRA; CDR2 reads YSYEKL. CDR3 length equals 17 residues. Losses at the gene ends were 1 base for V and 2 bases for J; bases not matched to a gene: 4. The CDR3 DNA reads TGCGCCAGCAGCCAAGGACTAGCGGGGGGGATGGCCTACGAGCAGTACTTC. Residues: CASSQGLAGGMAYEQYF.

The chain couples TRBV11-2 to TRBJ2-7; D gene uncertain. The germline V and J ends were trimmed by 3 bases and 6 bases, with 12 bases remaining between them. This CDR3 has 13 residues. Germline V gives CDR1 SGHAT, CDR2 FQNNGV. As DNA, the CDR3 is TGTGCCAGCAGCTTCAGACTGGCCCGCGAGCAGTACTTC. Its protein is CASSFRLAREQYF.

The V call is TRBV18, the J call TRBJ2-7, with 7 bases lining up with TRBD1. CDR3 length equals 15 residues. Germline values: CDR1 KGHSH, CDR2 LQKENI. V dropped 3 bases and J dropped 4; count of bases not matched to a gene: 9. The CDR3: CASSPAEGGSYEQYF. CDR3 sequence (DNA): TGTGCCAGCTCACCCGCGGAAGGGGGCTCTTACGAGCAGTACTTC.

The chain has TRBV7-8 and TRBJ2-7, with 12 bases matching TRBD2. V lost 2 bases, J lost 6 bases, and 14 bases stayed unmatched. From germline, CDR1 is SGHVS and CDR2 FQNEAQ. The CDR3 is 18 residues long. The CDR3 coding sequence is TGTGCCAGCAGCTTAATACTAGCGGGGGGAAGTTCCACCCCCGAGCAGTACTTC. Amino acid sequence: CASSLILAGGSSTPEQYF.

The rearrangement links TRBV11-2 to TRBJ1-2, with TRBD1 identical over 9 bases. CDR1 is SGHAT and CDR2 is FQNNGV in the germline V gene. J was trimmed by 6 bases and V by 3 bases; bases with no gene match: 2. CDR3 length: 13 amino acids. As DNA, the CDR3 is TGTGCCAGCAGCTTCGGGGACAGGGATGGCTACACCTTC. Its translation is CASSFGDRDGYTF.

V gene TRBV27 combines with J gene TRBJ2-7; D may be TRBD1 (5 bases). CDR1 MNHEY and CDR2 SMNVEV come from the germline V gene (reference sequence). This CDR3 contains 14 residues. Trimming stripped 2 bases from V and 2 bases from J, with 10 bases between. For the CDR3, the DNA is TGTGCCAGCAGTTTACCCGACAGAGCCTACGAGCAGTACTTC. This codes for CASSLPDRAYEQYF.

The V and J genes are TRBV7-2 and TRBJ1-6; D not resolved. The CDR3 covers 16 residues. Germline V gene sequence: CDR1 SGHTA, CDR2 FQGNSA. V was cut by 4 bases and J by 0 bases, with 10 bases left in between. CDR3 DNA sequence: TGTGCCAGCAGCTCGGAATACAGCTCCTATAATTCACCCCTCCACTTT. Translation gives CASSSEYSSYNSPLHF.

This chain joins TRBV10-3 and TRBJ2-1, with 7 bases matching TRBD1. The germline gives CDR1 ENHRY, CDR2 SYGVKD. The CDR3 has 15 residues. V lost 4 bases to trimming and J lost 0 bases; unmatched junction nucleotides: 3. The CDR3 protein is CAISVGQLSYNEQFF. DNA of the CDR3: TGTGCCATCAGTGTGGGACAGCTCTCCTACAATGAGCAGTTCTTC.

The CDR3 loop reads CASSPPSGLRRSEQYF. As DNA, the CDR3 is TGTGCCAGCAGTCCCCCCTCGGGACTACGTCGGAGTGAGCAGTACTTC. The chain has TRBV28 and TRBJ2-7, with 7 bases lining up with TRBD2. The CDR3 extends over 16 amino acids. Germline V gene data show CDR1 as MDHEN and CDR2 as SYDVKM. Unmatched junction bases numbered 17, after V lost 5 bases and J lost 7 bases.

The rearrangement uses TRBV30 and TRBJ2-6, with 9 bases fitting TRBD1. J was trimmed by 1 base and V by 1 base; bases with no gene match: 11. The V gene's germline CDR1 is GTSNPN and CDR2 SVGIG (reference sequence). The CDR3 loop spans 19 amino acids. The CDR3, as DNA: TGTGCCTGGAGTGGTACTCCGGGACAGGGATCTTCTGGGGCCAACGTCCTGACTTTC. Amino acid sequence: CAWSGTPGQGSSGANVLTF.

This chain links TRBV19 with TRBJ2-1; 7 bases match TRBD2. This CDR3 is built from 16 residues. With 4 bases clipped from V and 4 bases from J, the junction kept 10 bases outside the gene matches. CDR1 and CDR2 (germline): LNHDA, SQIVND (reference sequence). CDR3 amino acids: CASSRRASGAYNEQFF. The CDR3 bases are TGTGCCAGTAGTAGAAGGGCTAGCGGTGCGTACAATGAGCAGTTCTTC.

The J gene is TRBJ2-7, the V gene TRBV6-6; TRBD1 matches at 7 bases. The V gene end was trimmed by 7 bases and the J gene end by 10 bases; junction bases not matched to a gene: 13. There are 13 residues in the CDR3. CDR1 and CDR2 (germline): MNHNY, SVGAGI (reference sequence). CDR3 DNA sequence: TGTGCCAGCACCCCGCGACAGGGAGCGGACCAGTACTTC. Protein product: CASTPRQGADQYF.

J is TRBJ2-1 and V is TRBV7-3; 8 nucleotides align to TRBD2. CDR1 and CDR2 from the germline V gene are SGHTA and FQGTGA. The CDR3 is 15 residues long. The junction had 8 bases not matched to a gene; V was cut back by 1 base and J by 9 bases. CDR3 loop: CASSLNAGGGGEQFF. The DNA for the CDR3 is TGTGCCAGCAGCTTAAACGCGGGGGGCGGCGGTGAGCAGTTCTTC.

To note about this clone: Its ends do not fully match the called genes, so a read error is possible. The CDR3 sequence: CASSQEARTGTQYF. In DNA, the CDR3 is TGTGCCAGCAGCCAGGAGGCTAGGACAGGTACGCAGTATTTT. The rearrangement joins TRBV7-2 to TRBJ2-3; TRBD1 agrees at 7 bases. Germline V gives CDR1 SGHTA, CDR2 FQGNSA. This CDR3 has 14 residues.